Shown below are 2 T cell receptor beta chains from a single sample sequenced in a study of T cells of healthy individuals. TCRdb re-called the 5' RACE reads with MiXCR, one entry per CDR3 protein. The table lists nearly 100,000 distinct CDR3 sequences, approximately 15% of them singletons. These receptors all come from a human donor in good health.

The J gene is TRBJ2-3, the V gene TRBV27; D is undetermined. Trimming stripped 3 bases from V and 6 bases from J, with 4 bases between. This CDR3 region has 11 residues. CDR1 MNHEY and CDR2 SMNVEV come from the germline V gene (reference sequence). The CDR3 DNA reads TGTGCCAGCAGTTTTCCTGATACGCAGTATTTT. Protein: CASSFPDTQYF.

This clonotype was recorded a few times. The rearrangement uses TRBV6-1 and TRBJ2-7; 9 nucleotides line up with TRBD1. The CDR3 loop spans 17 amino acids. V lost 3 bases and J lost 2; bases outside the gene matches: 11. Germline V lookup: CDR1 MNHNS, CDR2 SASEGT. CDR3 region: CASSDKAPGQGTYEQYF. In DNA form, the CDR3 reads TGTGCCAGCAGTGACAAAGCACCGGGACAGGGTACCTACGAGCAGTACTTC.